The next 29 T cell receptor beta chains were all read from a single sample in a study of neurological immune-mediated disorders. Using its own MiXCR run on the 5' RACE reads, TCRdb lists one record per CDR3 protein. The table includes 50,000 to 70,000 distinct CDR3 sequences, under 5% detected once. Sequences were obtained from PBMCs. The receptors stem from a man younger than 40 with multiple sclerosis.

This clonotype was seen ten or more times. The gene calls are TRBV7-9 and TRBJ2-1; tentatively, D is TRBD1 (6 bases). Germline V gene data show CDR1 as SEHNR and CDR2 as FQNEAQ (reference sequence). Trimming shortened V by 10 bases and J by 9 bases, and 19 bases separated the two germline ends. This CDR3 has 13 amino acids. CDR3 sequence (DNA): TGTGCCACAAAAACCGGGACAAAGGGTGAGCAGTTCTTC. Translated, it gives CATKTGTKGEQFF.

This clonotype was found a few times. A much larger clone differs by one base, so this may be a read error. The conserved phenylalanine or tryptophan normally closing the CDR3 is absent here, so this likely arose from a read error. V and J are TRBV13 and TRBJ2-4; 10 bases map to TRBD1. The CDR3 contains 13 residues. The germline V gene encodes CDR1 PRHDT and CDR2 FYEKMQ (reference sequence). The V gene end was trimmed by 5 bases and the J gene end by 8 bases; junction bases not matched to a gene: 3. The CDR3 sequence: CASSRDRGDIQYC. In nucleotides, the CDR3 is TGTGCCAGCAGCCGGGACAGGGGTGACATTCAGTACTGC.

Only a few counts were recorded for this clonotype. The chain uses TRBV30 and TRBJ2-2, with TRBD2 identical over 7 bases. Germline CDR1 and CDR2: GTSNPN and SVGIG (reference sequence). This CDR3 spans 13 amino acids. CDR3 in amino acids: CARRSGVTGELFF. The CDR3 DNA is TGTGCTCGAAGAAGCGGGGTCACCGGGGAGCTGTTTTTT.

This clonotype was recorded at least ten times. The V gene is TRBV5-1, the J gene TRBJ2-3, with a tentative D call TRBD1 (6 bases). The V gene's germline CDR1 is SGHRS and CDR2 YFSETQ. The CDR3 is 13 amino acids. Trimming cost V 5 bases and J 2 bases, with 9 bases left between them. The CDR3 region has the DNA TGCGCCAGCAGGTGGACAGACACAGATACGCAGTATTTT. Translation gives CASRWTDTDTQYF.

This clonotype was seen ten or more times. V usage is TRBV28 and J usage is TRBJ2-7; TRBD2 matches at 8 bases. V shed 5 bases and J 6 bases; nucleotides not matched to a gene: 15. The CDR3 is made up of 16 amino acids. Looked up from germline, CDR1 is MDHEN and CDR2 is SYDVKM. This CDR3 reads CASSPLPGGALPEQYF. The CDR3 coding sequence is TGTGCCAGCAGTCCCCTACCCGGGGGGGCGCTTCCCGAGCAGTACTTC.

In its sample, this clonotype was seen many times. The rearrangement uses TRBV18 and TRBJ1-3; D is uncertain. This CDR3 has 16 residues. Trimming removed 2 bases from V and 4 bases from J, with 15 bases in between. CDR1 is KGHSH, CDR2 LQKENI, per germline. CDR3 sequence: CASSPSGELRGNTIYF. The CDR3 DNA follows: TGTGCCAGCTCACCAAGCGGGGAACTAAGGGGAAACACCATATATTTT.

The sample holds many counts of this clonotype. The chain carries TRBV15 and TRBJ2-4; tentative D call: TRBD1 (7 bases). Looked up from germline, CDR1 is LNHNV and CDR2 is YYDKDF (reference sequence). This CDR3 is built from 14 residues. Deletions cut 0 bases from V and 15 bases from J, with 18 bases between. The CDR3 DNA reads TGTGCCACCAGCAGAGAGGGGGGACAGTACCCCAGGTACTTC. Protein sequence: CATSREGGQYPRYF. Full variable domain (outside the CDR3, taken from reference TRBV15 and TRBJ2-4): DAMVIQNPRYQVTQFGKPVTLSCSQTLNHNVMYWYQQKSSQAPKLLFHYYDKDFNNEADTPDNFQSRRPNTSFCFLDIRSPGLGDTAMYLCATSREGGQYPRYFGAGTRLSVL.

In its sample, this clonotype was seen a few times. The rearrangement uses TRBV29-1 and TRBJ1-1, with D possibly being TRBD1 (6 bases). CDR3 length equals 12 residues. Trimming cost V 7 bases and J 7 bases, with 16 bases left between them. CDR1 and CDR2 (germline): SQVTM, ANQGSEA. The CDR3 loop is CSGHRAEGEAFF. The CDR3 coding sequence is TGCAGCGGACACAGGGCAGAAGGTGAAGCTTTCTTT.

This clonotype came up once. This may be a read error, as it is one base from a much larger clone. V usage is TRBV20-1 and J usage is TRBJ1-4; D is perhaps TRBD1 (6 bases). CDR1 and CDR2 (germline): DFQATT, SNEGSKA (reference sequence). Trimming left V 3 bases short and J 6 bases short, with 8 bases between. The CDR3 length is 12 residues. CDR3 region: CSASKGDEKLFF. In DNA form, the CDR3 reads TGCAGTGCTAGCAAGGGGGATGAAAAACTGTTTTTT.

This clonotype was seen ten or more times. At one boundary the junction diverges from the germline segment, which might be a read error. The genes are TRBV6-5 and TRBJ1-6; no firm D call. This CDR3 region has 14 residues. The germline V gene encodes CDR1 MNHEY and CDR2 SVGAGI. The CDR3 region is CASSLSSYNSPLNF. CDR3 DNA sequence: TGTGCCAGCAGCCTCAGCTCCTATAATTCACCCCTCAACTTT.

On this clonotype itself: The junction does not match germline at one end; this may be a read error. Here the CDR3 DNA reads TGCAGTGCTAGCGGGGGCGTGAAACGCAATCAGCCCCAGAATTTT. This encodes CSASGGVKRNQPQNF. The gene calls are TRBV20-1 and TRBJ1-5, with D perhaps TRBD1 (6 bases). The germline CDR1 and CDR2 sequences are DFQATT and SNEGSKA (reference sequence). The CDR3 contains 15 residues.

This clonotype was counted at least ten times. The chain carries TRBV6-5 and TRBJ2-2; TRBD1 might be the D (6 bases). This CDR3 has 16 residues. The V gene lost 6 bases and the J gene lost 2 bases, with 16 bases spanning the gap. Germline V CDR1 and CDR2: MNHEY, SVGAGI. The CDR3 DNA reads as TGTGCCAGCAGACCTCCGGGACATAAAAACACCGGGGAGCTGTTTTTT. Encoded protein: CASRPPGHKNTGELFF.

There are many counts of this clonotype. The chain carries TRBV18 and TRBJ2-5, with D uncertain. Germline V gives CDR1 KGHSH, CDR2 LQKENI. V lost 3 bases, J lost 5 bases, and 13 bases lay in between. The CDR3 sequence is 14 residues long. CDR3 in DNA: TGTGCCAGCTCACCGGTTGCTTTCCGGGAGACCCAGTACTTC. It encodes CASSPVAFRETQYF.

This clonotype was observed many times. The chain combines TRBV12-3 or TRBV12-4 with TRBJ1-5; D gene uncertain. Trimming shortened V by 2 bases and J by 2 bases, and 7 bases separated the two germline ends. The CDR3 covers 14 residues. The CDR3 sequence: CASSLSRRNQPQHF. CDR3 coding DNA: TGTGCCAGCAGTTTATCGAGGCGCAATCAGCCCCAGCATTTT.

This clonotype was counted at least ten times. This sequence joins TRBV7-2 and TRBJ1-1; 8 nucleotides align to TRBD1. The CDR3 spans 13 residues. The V gene end was trimmed by 1 base and the J gene end by 10 bases; junction bases not matched to a gene: 5. CDR1 and CDR2 from the germline V gene are SGHTA and FQGNSA. CDR3: CASSLGQGRVAFF. In DNA form, the CDR3 reads TGTGCCAGCAGCTTAGGACAGGGGAGAGTAGCTTTCTTT.

Only a few counts were recorded for this clonotype. A read error may produce the germline difference seen at one junction end. The genes are TRBV10-3 and TRBJ1-5; the D gene is possibly TRBD1 (5 bases). The CDR3 sequence is 13 residues long. CDR1 is ENHRY and CDR2 is SYGVKD in the germline V gene. The CDR3 loop reads CAISPGYDQPQNF. In DNA form, the CDR3 reads TGTGCCATCAGTCCAGGGTATGATCAGCCCCAGAATTTT.

Ten or more counts support this clonotype. The chain is built from TRBV20-1 and TRBJ2-1; D not resolved. The CDR3 length is 10 residues. Looked up from germline, CDR1 is DFQATT and CDR2 is SNEGSKA (reference sequence). The V end was cut by 4 bases, the J end by 10 bases, with 8 bases between. The CDR3 reads CSANRAEQFF. The DNA for the CDR3 is TGCAGTGCTAACCGGGCCGAGCAGTTCTTC.

This clonotype was counted ten times or more. CDR3 nucleotides: TGCGCCAGCAGCTTGGATGGGACAGAATACGAGCAGTACTTC. Amino acid sequence: CASSLDGTEYEQYF. J is TRBJ2-7 and V is TRBV5-1, with 7 nucleotides matching TRBD1. Germline values: CDR1 SGHRS, CDR2 YFSETQ. This CDR3 is built from 14 residues. Trimming took 0 bases from V and 4 from J; bases not matched to a gene: 4.

Many counts were recorded for this clonotype. The rearrangement links TRBV30 to TRBJ2-1, with D possibly TRBD1 on 7 matching bases. V lost 0 bases and J lost 9, with 18 bases in between. CDR3 length: 15 residues. From germline, CDR1 is GTSNPN and CDR2 SVGIG (reference sequence). This chain's CDR3 is CAWSVGQGGFFEQFF. For the CDR3, the DNA is TGTGCCTGGAGTGTTGGGCAGGGGGGTTTCTTTGAGCAGTTCTTC. Full variable domain (outside the CDR3, taken from reference TRBV30 and TRBJ2-1): SQTIHQWPATLVQPVGSPLSLECTVEGTSNPNLYWYRQAAGRGLQLLFYSVGIGQISSEVPQNLSASRPQDRQFILSSKKLLLSDSGFYLCAWSVGQGGFFEQFFGPGTRLTVL.

This clonotype was counted many times. The chain employs TRBV11-2 and TRBJ1-1, with D tentatively TRBD1 (5 bases). The CDR3 is made up of 16 amino acids. The V gene's germline CDR1 is SGHAT and CDR2 FQNNGV. V lost 5 bases and J 5 bases, leaving 21 bases between the germline ends. The CDR3 DNA reads TGTGCCAGCAGCCCCCCGGCCGGGGGGAGAGGTACTGAAGCTTTCTTT. The encoded protein is CASSPPAGGRGTEAFF.

This clonotype was detected ten times or more. The chain has TRBV10-3 and TRBJ2-5; D may correspond to TRBD1 or TRBD2 (5 bases each). Per the germline V gene, CDR1 is ENHRY and CDR2 is SYGVKD. Trimming removed 2 bases from V and 3 bases from J, with 13 bases in between. This CDR3 region has 15 residues. The CDR3 nucleotides read TGTGCCATCAGTGAGGAGGGTAAGGGGAAAGAGACCCAGTACTTC. It is translated as CAISEEGKGKETQYF.

This clonotype appeared many times. This rearrangement joins TRBV12-3 or TRBV12-4 to TRBJ2-1; TRBD1 matches 7 bases. The CDR3 runs to 15 residues. V lost 5 bases to trimming and J lost 6 bases; unmatched junction nucleotides: 10. CDR3 sequence reads: CASSPGTDIGNEQFF. DNA of the CDR3: TGTGCCAGCAGTCCAGGGACAGACATTGGCAATGAGCAGTTCTTC.

This clonotype has at least ten counts. The chain joins TRBV7-6 to TRBJ1-1, with a weak D call TRBD1 (5 bases). The V end was cut by 4 bases, the J end by 6 bases, with 18 bases between. The CDR3 contains 15 residues. Germline V gene data show CDR1 as SGHVS and CDR2 as FNYEAQ. In nucleotides, the CDR3 is TGTGCCAGCAGCTACAACCAGGGTAATATCGCTGAAGCTTTCTTT. Its protein product is CASSYNQGNIAEAFF.

This clonotype was detected many times. The genes are TRBV20-1 and TRBJ1-1; 7 bases agree with TRBD1. The trim removed 5 bases at V and 6 bases at J, leaving 9 bases unmatched. From germline, CDR1 is DFQATT and CDR2 SNEGSKA (reference sequence). This CDR3 is built from 13 residues. CDR3 residues: CSASFTGEAEAFF. Written as DNA, the CDR3 is TGCAGTGCTTCCTTTACAGGGGAAGCTGAAGCTTTCTTT.

This clonotype was picked up many times. The chain couples TRBV20-1 to TRBJ2-3; 9 bases fit TRBD2. The CDR3 is 14 residues long. Germline V gives CDR1 DFQATT, CDR2 SNEGSKA (reference sequence). J was trimmed by 6 bases and V by 4 bases; bases with no gene match: 8. CDR3 sequence (DNA): TGCAGTGCTATAGGCGGGGGGGCCGGGGATACGCAGTATTTT. It is translated as CSAIGGGAGDTQYF.

This clonotype was seen ten or more times. The rearrangement uses TRBV4-1 and TRBJ2-1; 7 nucleotides line up with TRBD1. CDR1 is MGHRA, CDR2 YSYEKL, per germline. The CDR3 is 14 amino acids. V shed 1 base, J shed 8 bases, and the junction held 5 bases outside the gene matches. CDR3: CASSQGLQGDEQFF. The DNA for the CDR3 is TGCGCCAGCAGCCAAGGCCTCCAGGGGGATGAGCAGTTCTTC.

V usage is TRBV6-4 and J usage is TRBJ2-1; D gene ambiguous. The CDR3 is made up of 13 amino acids. With 10 bases removed from V and 12 bases from J, the gap between germline ends came to 22 bases. Germline CDR1 reads MRHNA; CDR2 reads SNTAGT. CDR3 loop: CATTKDGAGVQFF. CDR3 coding DNA: TGTGCCACCACTAAGGATGGCGCTGGCGTGCAGTTCTTC.

The chain uses TRBV6-5 and TRBJ1-1; D possibly corresponds to TRBD1 (6 bases). V gave up 5 bases and J gave up 0 bases, with 7 bases separating them. Germline CDR1 is MNHEY and CDR2 is SVGAGI. The CDR3 length is 13 residues. CDR3 amino acids: CASSRQVNTEAFF. The CDR3 coding sequence is TGTGCCAGCAGTAGACAGGTGAACACTGAAGCTTTCTTT.

This clonotype was seen at least ten times. V gene TRBV20-1 combines with J gene TRBJ1-5; 8 bases match TRBD1. Looked up from germline, CDR1 is DFQATT and CDR2 is SNEGSKA (reference sequence). V lost 4 bases to trimming and J lost 9 bases; unmatched junction nucleotides: 14. The CDR3 spans 15 residues. CDR3 sequence reads: CSATGGDRTSGPQHF. CDR3 nucleotide sequence: TGCAGTGCTACGGGTGGGGACAGGACGAGTGGGCCCCAGCATTTT.